The present entry profiles one TCR beta chain with its context. The data derive from a study of blood T cell repertoires in COVID-19. Measured with immunoSEQ multiplex PCR; TCRdb has only the in-frame clones, and not every one. The repertoire has some 290,000 clones, about 90% of them found once; the top ten carry approximately 12%. The CDR3 length is 13 residues. Germline V gives CDR1 SGHNT, CDR2 YYREEE (reference sequence). The germline V and J ends were trimmed by 4 bases and 7 bases, with 14 bases remaining between them. The rearrangement links TRBV5-4 to TRBJ2-5; D is perhaps TRBD1 (6 bases). Specimen: peripheral blood. The TCR sequence derives from a woman aged 25 to 39 with COVID-19, enrolled during active disease. CDR3 nucleotide sequence: TGTGCCAGCAGCATCTGGACAGAGGGGACCCAGTACTTC. Translated, it gives CASSIWTEGTQYF.